These T cell receptor beta chains were read from a single sample in a study of multiple sclerosis patients with progressive multifocal leukoencephalopathy. The method was immunoSEQ multiplex PCR; TCRdb's version includes in-frame clones alone and lacks a portion of them. The data show 30,000 to 35,000 clones, with over 75% seen just once and around 3.1% held by the top ten. The sample consisted of PBMCs, taken from a patient treated with natalizumab. Receptors were obtained from a human donor with progressive multifocal leukoencephalopathy. The CDR3 runs from the conserved cysteine through the conserved F or W. D genes are given only for firm matches. Clone size is given for some rows only: seen once, a few or many times, or a class if the clone is expanded.

TRBV5-5,TRBD2,.,TRBJ2-1,13,TGTGCCAGCAGGGCTAGCGGGAACAATGAGCAGTTCTTC,CASRASGNNEQFF
TRBV9,TRBD2,.,TRBJ2-3,15,TGTGCCAGCAGCACTACCGGGACTAGTGGAGATACGCAGTATTTT,CASSTTGTSGDTQYF
TRBV2,TRBD1,.,TRBJ2-3,12,TGTGCCAGCATTGACAGGGATAATACGCAGTATTTT,CASIDRDNTQYF
TRBV12-5,.,.,TRBJ2-3,16,TGTGCTAGTGGTTTGTCCTCGTCTCCCTTTACAGATACGCAGTATTTT,CASGLSSSPFTDTQYF
TRBV19,.,.,TRBJ2-2,14,TGTGCCAGTAGTGCGGGACTGAACACCGGGGAGCTGTTTTTT,CASSAGLNTGELFF
TRBV5-4,TRBD1,.,TRBJ1-1,13,TGTGCCAGCAGCCTACAGGGGGGGGCTGAAGCTTTCTTT,CASSLQGGAEAFF
TRBV19,.,.,TRBJ1-3,12,TGTGCCAGTACAGGGAACGGAAACACCATATATTTT,CASTGNGNTIYF
TRBV28,TRBD2,.,TRBJ2-2,17,TGTGCCAGCAGTTCTTGGGGACTAGCGGGAGGGCCCGGGGAGCTGTTTTTT,CASSSWGLAGGPGELFF
TRBV19,TRBD2,.,TRBJ2-3,15,TGTGCCAGTAGTGCGGGACTAGCGGGAGTGAATACGCAGTATTTT,CASSAGLAGVNTQYF
TRBV18,TRBD1,.,TRBJ1-2,13,TGTGCCAGCTCACCAACAGGGGTAGAAGGCTACACCTTC,CASSPTGVEGYTF
TRBV7-2,.,.,TRBJ1-1,15,TGTGCCAGCAGCTTAGTGGCAGACATGAACACTGAAGCTTTCTTT,CASSLVADMNTEAFF
TRBV7-2,.,.,TRBJ1-1,14,TGTGCCAGCAGCTTCAATCAGAGGAACACTGAAGCTTTCTTT,CASSFNQRNTEAFF
TRBV20-1,.,.,TRBJ2-1,11,TGCAGTGCCCGCCAGGAGCGTGAGCAGTTCTTC,CSARQEREQFF
TRBV7-2,.,.,TRBJ2-5,12,TGTGCCACCTCATTAGCGCAGGAGACCCAGTACTTC,CATSLAQETQYF
TRBV6-5,.,.,TRBJ1-2,12,TGTGCCAGCAGTTACGGGAATATTGGCTACACCTTC,CASSYGNIGYTF
TRBV28,.,.,TRBJ1-3,16,TGTGCCAGCAGTTTGGGCAGCCTAAGCTCTGGAAACACCATATATTTT,CASSLGSLSSGNTIYF
TRBV7-2,.,.,TRBJ1-5,16,TGTGCCAGCAGCTTGACGACGGGTTATAGCAATCAGCCCCAGCATTTT,CASSLTTGYSNQPQHF
TRBV7-8,.,.,TRBJ2-7,12,TGTGCCAGCAGCTTAGCGATCTGGGAGCAGTACTTC,CASSLAIWEQYF
TRBV6-6,.,once,TRBJ1-1,15,TGTGCCAGCAGGGGGAATATTGCACAGAACACTGAAGCTTTCTTT,CASRGNIAQNTEAFF
TRBV7-2,.,.,TRBJ1-4,15,TGTGCCAGCAGCTTCGTCCGGAGTACTAATGAAAAACTGTTTTTT,CASSFVRSTNEKLFF
TRBV5-6,TRBD1,.,TRBJ1-3,16,TGTGCCAGCAGACTGCAGACAGGGGATTCTGGAAACACCATATATTTT,CASRLQTGDSGNTIYF
TRBV27,TRBD1,.,TRBJ2-1,14,TGTGCCAGCAGTTTGACAGGGGGCTTCAATGAGCAGTTCTTC,CASSLTGGFNEQFF
TRBV19,.,.,TRBJ1-2,13,TGTGCCAGTAGTATAGATCGGGGGTATGGCTACACCTTC,CASSIDRGYGYTF
TRBV19,.,few,TRBJ1-2,13,TGTGCCAGTCAGGCTGGGCCTGTCTATGGCTACACCTTC,CASQAGPVYGYTF
TRBV7-6,.,once,TRBJ2-2,16,TGTGCCAGCAGCTTCGATAGGGGAAGGGATTCCGGGGAGCTGTTTTTT,CASSFDRGRDSGELFF
TRBV28,.,.,TRBJ1-2,12,TGTGCCAGCAAGAGGGTTCCCTATGGCTACACCTTC,CASKRVPYGYTF
TRBV11-2,TRBD2,.,TRBJ2-7,14,TGTGCCAGCATCCCGACTAGCGGGAGGAACGAGCAGTACTTC,CASIPTSGRNEQYF
TRBV6-5,.,.,TRBJ2-7,14,TGTGCCAGCAATTCTCGGTCGGGGGCTCACGAGCAGTACTTC,CASNSRSGAHEQYF
TRBV25-1,.,.,TRBJ1-1,15,TGTGCCAGCAGTGTATACGGGGGGAAAGGCTCTGAAGCTTTCTTT,CASSVYGGKGSEAFF
TRBV11-2,.,.,TRBJ2-7,17,TGTGCCAGCAGCGCCCTTTTTTCGGGAAAGGCAGACTACGAGCAGTACTTC,CASSALFSGKADYEQYF
TRBV9,.,.,TRBJ2-3,14,TGTGCCAGCAGCGTACAGGACGACACAGATACGCAGTATTTT,CASSVQDDTDTQYF
TRBV5-1,.,.,TRBJ2-1,15,TGCGCCAGCAGCTTAACAGGAGGGCAACGCAATGAGCAGTTCTTC,CASSLTGGQRNEQFF
TRBV7-6,.,.,TRBJ1-3,16,TGTGCCAGCAGCTTAGATACGGAAGGCTCTGGAAACACCATATATTTT,CASSLDTEGSGNTIYF
TRBV7-8,TRBD2,.,TRBJ2-1,16,TGTGCCAGCAGCAAACCTAGCGGGAGCTTCAACAATGAGCAGTTCTTC,CASSKPSGSFNNEQFF
TRBV19,TRBD2,.,TRBJ2-7,16,TGTGCCAGTAGTGACCCAGGACTAGCGGGGACCTACGAGCAGTACTTC,CASSDPGLAGTYEQYF
TRBV5-1,TRBD1,few,TRBJ2-2,14,TGCGCCAGCAGCTTGGTACAGGGGCTTGGGGAGCTGTTTTTT,CASSLVQGLGELFF
TRBV9,TRBD1,.,TRBJ1-1,16,TGTGCCAGCAGCGTAGGTGGGCAGGGGGCGAACACTGAAGCTTTCTTT,CASSVGGQGANTEAFF
TRBV7-8,.,.,TRBJ1-1,14,TGTGCCAGCAGCTCGTATGGGGGTCACACTGAAGCTTTCTTT,CASSSYGGHTEAFF